Listed here is a single T cell receptor (beta chain). Naive CD8 cells, CD45RO-negative and positively selected for CCR7, excluded terminally differentiated effector memory CD45RA+ cells. The trim removed 4 bases at V and 6 bases at J, leaving 2 bases unmatched. CDR1 is SGHDN, CDR2 FVKESK, per germline. The CDR3 is 13 amino acids. TCRdb's table, derived via immunoSEQ multiplex PCR, lists solely in-frame clones and lacks some. The sample consists of roughly 1,800,000 clones, about 94% of them appearing once. These data come from a study of shared clonotypes between healthy human individuals. Study at large: Researchers assigned three CD4 naive, three CD4 memory, two CD8 naive and one CD8 memory plate to each donor.

What was sequenced was naive CD8+ T cells sorted from blood. The V and J genes are TRBV14 and TRBJ2-1; 8 bases fit TRBD2. The sequence derives from a man aged 18 to 29 in good health. The CDR3 region has the DNA TGTGCCAGCAGCCCGACTAGCGCCAATGAGCAGTTCTTC. It specifies CASSPTSANEQFF.